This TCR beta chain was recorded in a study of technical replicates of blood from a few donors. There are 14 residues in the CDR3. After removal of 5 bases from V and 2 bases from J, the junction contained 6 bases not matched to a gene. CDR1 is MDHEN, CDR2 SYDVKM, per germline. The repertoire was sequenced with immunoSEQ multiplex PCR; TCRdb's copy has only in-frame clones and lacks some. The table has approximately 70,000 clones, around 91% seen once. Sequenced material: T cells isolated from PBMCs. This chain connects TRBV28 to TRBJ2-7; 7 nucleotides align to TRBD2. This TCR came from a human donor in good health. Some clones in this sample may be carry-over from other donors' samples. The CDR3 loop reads CASSGGTIPYEQYF. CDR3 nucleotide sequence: TGTGCCAGCAGTGGGGGGACTATACCCTACGAGCAGTACTTC.